A single T cell receptor (beta chain) is shown here with its context. Compared with germline, one end of the junction differs, possibly owing to a read error. The data originate from a study of cytomegalovirus exposure and HLA in healthy donors. CDR1 and CDR2 from the germline V gene are KGHSH and LQKENI. The CDR3 runs to 16 residues. The PCR ran on 60 Vbeta and 13 Jbeta primers. Sequenced by immunoSEQ multiplex PCR; TCRdb stores in-frame clones only, minus some. The sample holds about 120,000 clones, less than 80% seen once. This sequence originates from a woman in her 50s in good health and CMV-seronegative. The chain links TRBV18 to TRBJ2-7, with TRBD2 matching 13 bases. The sequenced sample was PBMCs. CDR3 region: CASSPENLGLAGLRNF. DNA for the CDR3: TGTGCCAGCTCACCAGAAAATTTGGGACTAGCGGGACTTCGTAACTTC.